This T cell receptor (beta chain) emerged from a study of identical twins. Points from the study as a whole: While abundant cord blood beta clonotypes carried fewer insertions, memory repertoires showed no such pattern. Zero-insertion findings could be partly confounded by invariant cells (MAIT and iNKT cells).

Trimming shortened V by 6 bases and J by 5 bases, and 11 bases separated the two germline ends. There are 13 residues in the CDR3. Using its own MiXCR run on the 5' RACE reads, TCRdb lists one record per CDR3 protein. The sample records about 520,000 distinct CDR3 sequences, less than 25% being singletons. As for this clonotype: Its antigen is undetermined.

The data also belong to a second study, concerning T cells expressing NK-cell markers. That source reports: The authors applied an anti-gamma-delta TCR antibody in several experiments, and it restricted sorting to alpha-beta TCR T cells. A few of the donors also had these clonotypes leading their CD3+CD56-NKG2C+ fraction.

The clonotype was recovered from a woman between 18 and 29 years old in good health. The sample taken for sequencing was CD4+ T cells sorted from blood. This chain connects TRBV12-3 or TRBV12-4 to TRBJ2-4; D possibly matches TRBD1 or TRBD2 (5 bases each). The CDR3, as DNA: TGTGCCAGCAGGTTACAGGAGGAAAACATTCAGTACTTC. It yields the protein CASRLQEENIQYF.